The source of this TCR beta chain is a study of T cells expressing NK-cell markers. From its re-call of the 5' RACE reads, TCRdb lists each CDR3 protein once, without DNA. Found here are 130,000 to 150,000 distinct CDR3 sequences; the top ten clones hold roughly 12%. Sequenced: blood T cells: a sorted CD56 or NKG2C T cell subset, CD4+ or CD8+ T cells, or bulk PBMC T cells (not recorded which). This receptor was taken from a man between 18 and 35 years old in good health.

CDR3 sequence reads: CASSPSNTEAFF. V is TRBV12-3 or TRBV12-4 and J is TRBJ1-1. The CDR3 extends over 12 amino acids.